This T cell receptor (beta chain) originates from a study of blood T cell repertoires in COVID-19 (dated by TCRdb to about 2020). Turning to the overall study: The collaborator samples originated in the United States, Italy and Spain and spanned the acute and convalescent phases of COVID-19. The material from the prospective study consisted of cDNA or gDNA derived from T cells, B-cell-depleted T cells, or PBMCs. Subjects who had been exposed to COVID-19, were actively infected with it, or had recovered from it provided the deeply sampled blood TCRbeta repertoires that made up the dataset. The repertoires were released in a freely available public database meant as a resource for research on the immune response to SARS-CoV-2. The samples were drawn from the first 160 participants of the ongoing ImmuneRACE study and from 1,200 or so subjects provided by 6 global collaborators. Nearly every sample came with metadata listing a de-identified subject ID, COVID-19 status, age in years and sex. Where available, HLA class I and class II types were taken from metadata supplied by the sample provider and were not determined by assay-based typing. The investigation overall reported the following: Clinical and demographic metadata were provided uncurated, with the amount varying by source and participant.

TCRbeta CDR3 regions were amplified from genomic DNA using the immunoSEQ Assay, a bias-controlled multiplex PCR. The study's own analysis went as follows. Within the assay, amplification of reference gene primers was used to estimate how many nucleated cells each sample contained. To quantify the absolute abundance of each unique TCRbeta CDR3 rearrangement, sequence reads were collapsed and filtered. Productive Simpson clonality was computed per sample as the square root of Simpson's diversity index over productive rearrangements. TCRdb provides this immuneACCESS table in a form limited to in-frame rearrangements. Some clones are lacking; in checked studies, under half of them reflect an unresolved V gene, and why the rest are absent is not known. V, J and clone size are taken as reported in that table, and D and trimming were inferred from the DNA itself. Here the sample has some 110,000 clones; roughly 72% occur a single time. The biggest ten clones account for 4.5% to 6% of the sample.

The CDR3, cysteine through phenylalanine, is 12 amino acids long. The read is trimmed to its CDR3 DNA, 36 bases read in frame from base 1. V is trimmed back by 8 bases and J by 2 bases, and the junction contains 2 bases that no gene match accounts for. From the germline V gene, CDR1 is MDHEN and CDR2 is SYDVKM. One collaborating source in Seattle enrolled patients during active infection and followed them longitudinally through the course of disease. Collaborating institutions collected whole blood in K2EDTA tubes following their own protocols. Collaborator samples were shipped for TCRbeta analysis as frozen whole blood, isolated PBMCs, or DNA extracted from either sample type. Details on this clone: Its target antigen remains unknown. Per-nucleotide qualities are absent, and no much larger clonotype sits a single base away.

The sequence derives from a man aged 80 or over with COVID-19, enrolled during active disease. Sequenced: peripheral blood. This chain is built from TRBV28 and TRBJ2-7; 8 middle bases align to TRBD1. Read as DNA, the sequence is TGTGCCAGCGAGGGACAGGCCTACGAGCAGTACTTC. Its coded protein is CASEGQAYEQYF.